The 25 T cell receptor beta chains reported below all come from one sample, sequenced in a study of vaccination and CD4 T cells after COVID-19. Researchers used the Oncomine TCR Beta short-read assay to sequence DNA from cultured CD4+ T cells. One entry per CDR3 protein results from TCRdb running MiXCR on the PCR reads. The table records more than 15,000 distinct CDR3 sequences, around 68% of them present only once. Treatment specified: approximately nine-day PBMC culture with coronavirus spike peptide pools or control peptides (ViraFEST assay). Their antigens are not known. Sequenced sample: CD4+ T cells from blood, cultured in vitro. These receptor sequences come from a human donor who had recovered from COVID-19.

The genes are TRBV4-3 and TRBJ2-7; 7 bases are shared with TRBD2. J was trimmed by 3 bases and V by 0 bases; bases with no gene match: 5. CDR3 length: 15 amino acids. Germline V CDR1 and CDR2: LGHNA, YSLEER. CDR3 residues: CASSQDRSSGYEQYF. DNA for the CDR3: TGCGCCAGCAGCCAAGATAGATCTAGCGGCTACGAGCAGTACTTC.

The chain joins TRBV19 to TRBJ1-2; D not resolved. This CDR3 has 16 residues. The germline V gene encodes CDR1 LNHDA and CDR2 SQIVND (reference sequence). Trimming took 9 bases from V and 2 from J, leaving 22 bases between them. CDR3 sequence: CASRRPRTDTNYGYTF. The DNA of the CDR3 is TGTGCCAGCCGCCGACCACGGACCGATACAAACTATGGCTACACCTTC.

This clonotype was observed a handful of times. CDR3 nucleotide sequence: TGTGCCAGCAGCTACTACCTAAGACGAGAAGCTTTCTTT. Its translation is CASSYYLRREAFF. The chain links TRBV7-2 to TRBJ1-1, with D uncertain. V lost 4 bases, J lost 8 bases, and 14 bases lay in between. CDR1 is SGHTA and CDR2 is FQGNSA in the germline V gene. The CDR3 has 13 residues.

This CDR3 is CASKTGSETDTQYF. CDR3 sequence (DNA): TGTGCCAGCAAAACAGGGAGTGAGACAGATACGCAGTATTTT. The rearrangement links TRBV6-1 to TRBJ2-3, with TRBD1 as a possible D gene (6 bases). From germline, CDR1 is MNHNS and CDR2 SASEGT. The CDR3 spans 14 residues. Trimming removed 7 bases from V and 3 bases from J, with 14 bases in between.

This CDR3 is CASSGQFDTQYF. CDR3 coding DNA: TGTGCCAGCAGTGGACAGTTCGATACGCAGTATTTT. The genes are TRBV6-1 and TRBJ2-3, with D maybe TRBD1 (5 bases). The germline CDR1 and CDR2 sequences are MNHNS and SASEGT. This CDR3 comprises 12 residues. Trimming stripped 4 bases from V and 6 bases from J, with 8 bases between.

This rearrangement joins TRBV15 to TRBJ1-5, with D possibly TRBD1 on 6 matching bases. The ends were cut back, 4 bases at V and 1 base at J, with 8 bases in the middle. Per germline, CDR1 LNHNV and CDR2 YYDKDF (reference sequence). This CDR3 region has 14 residues. The CDR3 DNA reads TGTGCCACCAGCACGACAGGAAGCAATCAGCCCCAGCATTTT. It is translated as CATSTTGSNQPQHF.

This clonotype turned up a few times. V gene TRBV24-1 combines with J gene TRBJ1-5; D is unclear. The CDR3 length is 13 residues. Germline-derived CDR1 and CDR2 are KGHDR and SFDVKD. Trimming stripped 6 bases from V and 3 bases from J, with 8 bases between. In nucleotides, the CDR3 is TGTGCCACCAGTAGGGCAGTCAATCAGCCCCAGCATTTT. This translates into CATSRAVNQPQHF.

The genes are TRBV5-6 and TRBJ1-6, with D perhaps matching TRBD1 (6 bases). This CDR3 has 16 amino acids. The V and J ends lost 1 base and 2 bases respectively, with 10 bases between them. The germline gives CDR1 SGHDT, CDR2 YYEEEE. This chain's CDR3 is CASSLSGTPYNSPLHF. The CDR3 coding sequence is TGTGCCAGCAGCTTGTCTGGGACACCCTATAATTCACCCCTCCACTTT.

This chain connects TRBV5-6 to TRBJ2-1, with TRBD2 matching over 7 bases. The CDR3 has 16 residues. From germline, CDR1 is SGHDT and CDR2 YYEEEE. The junction had 10 bases not matched to a gene; V was cut back by 4 bases and J by 3 bases. CDR3 nucleotides: TGTGCCAGCAGCCTATTATACAGGACTAGCTACAATGAGCAGTTCTTC. Translated: CASSLLYRTSYNEQFF.

The V gene is TRBV7-8, the J gene TRBJ2-1; D is ambiguous. V shed 5 bases and J shed 2 bases, with 7 bases lying between them. Germline lookup yields CDR1 SGHVS and CDR2 FQNEAQ. The CDR3 totals 13 residues. CDR3 nucleotide sequence: TGTGCCAGCAGCCCCCCCCCCTACAATGAGCAGTTCTTC. This translates into CASSPPPYNEQFF.

This chain joins TRBV20-1 and TRBJ1-2; D possibly corresponds to TRBD1 (5 bases). V gave up 4 bases and J gave up 4 bases, with 7 bases separating them. Germline V gene lookup returns CDR1 DFQATT and CDR2 SNEGSKA (reference sequence). The CDR3 is 11 amino acids. CDR3 protein: CSATGTYGYTF. DNA for the CDR3: TGCAGTGCTACCGGGACCTATGGCTACACCTTC.

This clonotype was observed a single time. The chain uses TRBV7-7 and TRBJ1-5; 7 positions agree with TRBD1. Germline trimming cut 4 bases from V and 4 bases from J; bases unmatched to any gene: 1. The CDR3 runs 13 residues. Germline-derived CDR1 and CDR2 are SSHAT and FNYEAQ (reference sequence). The CDR3 region is CASSSDRNQPQHF. As DNA, the CDR3 is TGTGCCAGCAGCTCGGACAGGAATCAGCCCCAGCATTTT.

The chain is built from TRBV20-1 and TRBJ2-1, with D maybe TRBD2 (5 bases). Germline-derived CDR1 and CDR2 are DFQATT and SNEGSKA (reference sequence). V was trimmed by 6 bases and J by 6 bases, leaving 12 bases between them. This CDR3 has 12 amino acids. The CDR3 coding sequence is TGCAGTGCGGGAAAAGAGGGCAATGAGCAGTTCTTC. Amino acid sequence: CSAGKEGNEQFF.

V and J are TRBV11-2 and TRBJ2-5; 9 bases are a match to TRBD2. Unmatched junction bases numbered 7, after V lost 4 bases and J lost 1 base. CDR1 SGHAT and CDR2 FQNNGV come from the germline V gene. The CDR3 contains 16 residues. In DNA, the CDR3 is TGTGCCAGCAGCTCCCATAGCGGGAGCTCCCAAGAGACCCAGTACTTC. This translates into CASSSHSGSSQETQYF.

The chain couples TRBV7-3 to TRBJ1-1; D remains ambiguous. Germline values: CDR1 SGHTA, CDR2 FQGTGA. The CDR3 runs to 13 residues. Deletions cut 0 bases from V and 4 bases from J, with 6 bases between. The CDR3 DNA sequence: TGTGCCAGCAGCTTAACGGCGCGCACTGAAGCTTTCTTT. Protein sequence: CASSLTARTEAFF.

The rearrangement uses TRBV6-1 and TRBJ1-6; D is uncertain. The V and J ends lost 6 bases and 0 bases respectively, with 3 bases between them. In germline, CDR1 is MNHNS, CDR2 SASEGT. The CDR3 is made up of 13 amino acids. The CDR3 protein is CASSNSYNSPLHF. The CDR3 DNA reads TGTGCCAGCAGCAACTCCTATAATTCACCCCTCCACTTT.

The chain uses TRBV7-2 and TRBJ2-3; no reliable D call. The CDR3 extends over 17 amino acids. The ends were cut back, 6 bases at V and 0 bases at J, with 19 bases in the middle. Germline CDR1 SGHTA, CDR2 FQGNSA. The CDR3 loop is CASSRRTLVTSTDTQYF. In nucleotides, the CDR3 is TGTGCCAGCAGTCGCCGGACGCTAGTAACTAGCACAGATACGCAGTATTTT. Full variable domain (outside the CDR3, taken from reference TRBV7-2 and TRBJ2-3): GAGVSQSPSNKVTEKGKDVELRCDPISGHTALYWYRQSLGQGLEFLIYFQGNSAPDKSGLPSDRFSAERTGGSVSTLTIQRTQQEDSAVYLCASSRRTLVTSTDTQYFGPGTRLTVL.

The chain has TRBV12-3 or TRBV12-4 and TRBJ1-2, with 9 bases aligning to TRBD1. CDR3 length equals 15 residues. V shed 6 bases and J 0 bases; nucleotides not matched to a gene: 5. The CDR3 nucleotides are TGTGCCAGCAGGCTACAGGGGGCCGCTAACTATGGCTACACCTTC. Amino acids: CASRLQGAANYGYTF.

V gene TRBV7-9 combines with J gene TRBJ2-2, with D unclear. Germline V gives CDR1 SEHNR, CDR2 FQNEAQ (reference sequence). The CDR3 sequence is 15 residues long. The V and J ends lost 5 bases and 6 bases respectively, with 16 bases between them. CDR3 amino acids: CASSRTGLSSGELFF. CDR3 DNA: TGTGCCAGCAGCCGGACGGGTCTTTCTTCCGGGGAGCTGTTTTTT.

The V gene is TRBV6-1, the J gene TRBJ2-3; D gene unclear. The V end lost 10 bases, the J end lost 5 bases, and 16 bases lay between the germline ends. The CDR3 is 13 amino acids. Germline values: CDR1 MNHNS, CDR2 SASEGT. The CDR3: CAINWSGEDTQYF. The CDR3 coding sequence is TGTGCCATTAACTGGTCTGGGGAAGATACGCAGTATTTT.

This clonotype was detected a few times. V usage is TRBV7-2 and J usage is TRBJ1-5; D gene uncertain. Trimming took off 5 bases at V and 2 bases at J, with 10 bases between the two ends. Germline V gene lookup returns CDR1 SGHTA and CDR2 FQGNSA. CDR3 length: 14 residues. The CDR3 sequence is CASSPPTGNQPQHF. As DNA, the CDR3 is TGTGCCAGCAGCCCGCCGACGGGCAATCAGCCCCAGCATTTT.

This chain joins TRBV5-4 and TRBJ1-2; TRBD1 matches at 9 bases. The germline CDR1 and CDR2 sequences are SGHNT and YYREEE (reference sequence). The CDR3 is 17 residues long. Trimming removed 2 bases from V and 4 bases from J; junction bases left unmatched: 12. CDR3 in DNA: TGTGCCAGCAGCTTAGCTCCCGGGACAGGGTTTGGCTATGGCTACACCTTC. This sequence encodes CASSLAPGTGFGYGYTF.

This clonotype has a handful of counts. The CDR3 sequence: CSATRQGSNQPQHF. The CDR3 coding sequence is TGCAGTGCCACCCGACAGGGAAGCAATCAGCCCCAGCATTTT. The gene calls are TRBV20-1 and TRBJ1-5; 7 nucleotides agree with TRBD1. The CDR3 extends over 14 amino acids. Trimming cost V 6 bases and J 1 base; bases outside gene matches: 6. From germline, CDR1 is DFQATT and CDR2 SNEGSKA (reference sequence).

This rearrangement joins TRBV11-2 to TRBJ1-2; D is possibly TRBD1 (6 bases). V was cut by 1 base and J by 7 bases, with 13 bases left in between. Germline CDR1 is SGHAT and CDR2 is FQNNGV. The length of the CDR3 is 14 residues. The CDR3 sequence is CASSLVGGQRGYTF. Here the CDR3 DNA reads TGTGCCAGCAGCTTAGTCGGGGGGCAGCGTGGCTACACCTTC.

The V gene is TRBV11-2, the J gene TRBJ2-3; no definite D call. Trimming stripped 3 bases from V and 6 bases from J, with 10 bases between. The germline gives CDR1 SGHAT, CDR2 FQNNGV. The CDR3 loop spans 13 amino acids. CDR3 DNA sequence: TGTGCCAGCAGCTTGCCCTCCGGGGATACGCAGTATTTT. This sequence encodes CASSLPSGDTQYF.